This T cell receptor beta chain was sequenced during a study of blood T cell repertoires in COVID-19 (dated by TCRdb to between 2020 and 2021). About the investigation overall: Collaborator samples came from the United States, Italy and Spain and covered acute and convalescent phases of COVID-19. Samples were obtained from the ongoing ImmuneRACE study (first 160 participants) and from approximately 1,200 subjects provided by 6 global collaborators. Deeply sampled blood TCRbeta repertoires from subjects exposed to, actively infected with, or recovered from COVID-19 were included in the dataset. The repertoires were made available in a free public database intended to serve as a resource for research on the immune response to SARS-CoV-2. The prospective study material was composed of cDNA or gDNA derived from T cells, B-cell-depleted T cells, or PBMCs. HLA class I and class II types, where available, came from metadata supplied by the sample provider rather than from assay-based typing. Sample metadata almost always included a de-identified subject ID, COVID-19 status, age in years and sex. General findings and caveats noted by the study authors: The quantity of clinical and demographic metadata differed by source and by participant and was supplied without curation.

TCRbeta CDR3 regions were amplified from genomic DNA using the immunoSEQ Assay, a bias-controlled multiplex PCR. In the source study's methods: Nucleated cell counts per sample were estimated from amplification of reference gene primers within the assay. Sequence reads were collapsed and filtered to measure the absolute abundance of every unique TCRbeta CDR3 rearrangement. For each sample, productive Simpson clonality was calculated as the square root of Simpson's diversity index over productive rearrangements. TCRdb obtained this table from immuneACCESS and retained in-frame rearrangements with V and J assigned. These tables miss some clones; where compared with another copy, unresolved V genes account for less than half of the shortfall, and the remainder is unexplained. That table is the source of V, J and clone size, and D and trimming were worked out from the DNA. Counted in this sample were roughly 570,000 clones; 85% to 90% of them appeared once. The ten largest account for 7.8% of the sample.

About this clone: Its antigen target is currently unknown. The record has no base qualities; no much larger clone is one base away.

One collaborating source in Seattle enrolled patients during active infection and followed them longitudinally through the course of disease. The collaborating institutions used their own protocols to collect whole blood in K2EDTA tubes. For TCRbeta analysis, collaborator samples were shipped as frozen whole blood, as isolated PBMCs, or as DNA extracted from either sample type. This TCR was sampled from a woman aged 45-65 years with COVID-19, enrolled during active disease. The sequencing sample was made of peripheral blood.

The nucleotides are TGTGCCAGCAGCCCGAGCCTTGACAGGGGTTTCAACTATGGCTACACCTTC. Its protein product is CASSPSLDRGFNYGYTF. This chain is built from TRBV9 and TRBJ1-2; the junction holds 8 bases that match TRBD1. V and J are trimmed by 4 bases and 2 bases, and the gene matches miss 13 bases of the junction. From the cysteine through the phenylalanine, the CDR3 covers 17 amino acids. Only the CDR3 portion is preserved as DNA: 51 bases, with reading frame beginning at the first base. In the germline V gene, CDR1 corresponds to SGDLS and CDR2 to YYNGEE.